These 17 T cell receptor beta chains originate from one sample sequenced in a study of regulatory T cells in long-lasting Graves disease. The TCR beta library used iRepertoire HTBI primers with Arm-PCR amplification of CDR3. In TCRdb, the multiplex PCR reads were re-called with MiXCR into one record per CDR3 protein. Of roughly 530,000 distinct CDR3 sequences detected, 15% to 20% appear once; the ten largest clones hold just under 25%. Described time point: newly diagnosed GD, antithyroid drugs for less than 3 months. From PBMCs, RNA was extracted and then used to make the TCR library. This same sample was also taken into another study, of T cells in Graves' hyperthyroidism and ophthalmopathy.

Sequenced material: peripheral blood mononuclear cells (PBMCs), taken at new diagnosis, from a patient treated with antithyroid drugs. All receptors derive from a woman in her forties or fifties with Graves disease.

This chain links TRBV28 with TRBJ2-3; 9 nucleotides line up with TRBD2. The CDR3 covers 15 residues. V lost 6 bases to trimming and J lost 3 bases; unmatched junction nucleotides: 7. CDR1 and CDR2 from the germline V gene are MDHEN and SYDVKM. The CDR3 loop reads CASSPRLAGTDTQYF. Written as DNA, the CDR3 is TGTGCCAGCAGCCCCCGGCTAGCGGGAACAGATACGCAGTATTTT.

The table lists this clonotype with many counts. This chain links TRBV3-1 with TRBJ2-5; the match to TRBD2 covers 10 bases. This CDR3 has 15 residues. Germline values: CDR1 LGHDT, CDR2 YNNKEL (reference sequence). The trim removed 1 base at V and 3 bases at J, leaving 2 bases unmatched. The CDR3 DNA reads as TGTGCCAGCAGCCAAGCACTAGCGGGGAAAGAGACCCAGTACTTC. This translates into CASSQALAGKETQYF.

This clonotype was recorded a few times. This rearrangement joins TRBV7-8 to TRBJ1-5, with D tentatively TRBD1 (6 bases). CDR1 and CDR2 (germline): SGHVS, FQNEAQ. The V gene lost 5 bases and the J gene lost 3 bases, with 17 bases spanning the gap. The CDR3 covers 16 residues. CDR3 residues: CASSLGGASVNQPQHF. The CDR3 DNA is TGTGCCAGCAGCCTAGGGGGTGCATCGGTCAATCAGCCCCAGCATTTT.

The table lists this clonotype with many counts. The chain employs TRBV5-5 and TRBJ1-3; D ambiguous. The CDR3 totals 14 residues. Trimming left V 4 bases short and J 0 bases short, with 8 bases between. Per the germline V gene, CDR1 is SGHKS and CDR2 is YYEKEE (reference sequence). The CDR3 protein is CASSPTFSGNTIYF. CDR3 DNA sequence: TGTGCCAGCAGCCCAACATTCTCTGGAAACACCATATATTTT.

This clonotype was recorded many times. J is TRBJ2-7 and V is TRBV20-1; a possible D gene is TRBD1 (6 bases). Germline V gene sequence: CDR1 DFQATT, CDR2 SNEGSKA (reference sequence). Between the trimmed V and J ends, which lost 5 bases and 3 bases, there was a span of 14 bases. CDR3 length equals 13 residues. The CDR3 protein is CSAFPQGDYEQYF. The CDR3 nucleotides are TGCAGTGCTTTTCCACAGGGCGACTACGAGCAGTACTTC.

This clonotype was detected a few times. The chain has TRBV7-2 and TRBJ2-5; D is possibly TRBD1 (5 bases). There are 15 residues in the CDR3. The germline CDR1 and CDR2 sequences are SGHTA and FQGNSA. V was clipped by 4 bases and J by 5 bases, with 17 bases between them. This chain's CDR3 is CASSSVYGSGETQYF. The CDR3 bases are TGTGCCAGCAGCTCGGTTTACGGGTCAGGGGAGACCCAGTACTTC.

This clonotype turned up a few times. This chain links TRBV10-2 with TRBJ1-5; no firm D call. There are 13 residues in the CDR3. Germline CDR1 and CDR2: WSHSY and SAAADI. Trimming cost V 8 bases and J 0 bases, with 8 bases left between them. The CDR3 sequence is CASASYSNQPQHF. DNA for the CDR3: TGCGCCAGCGCCAGTTATAGCAATCAGCCCCAGCATTTT.

This clonotype was detected many times. V usage is TRBV6-1 and J usage is TRBJ2-1; possible D gene TRBD2, 5 bases. Germline V gene data show CDR1 as MNHNS and CDR2 as SASEGT. The CDR3 loop spans 15 amino acids. V gave up 6 bases and J gave up 2 bases, with 14 bases separating them. The CDR3 DNA is TGTGCCAGCAGCCTAACTAGGATCCCCTACAATGAGCAGTTCTTC. This sequence encodes CASSLTRIPYNEQFF.

This clonotype was observed at least ten times. The rearrangement joins TRBV12-3 or TRBV12-4 to TRBJ2-1, with a tentative D call TRBD2 (5 bases). This CDR3 region has 12 residues. V gave up 8 bases and J gave up 4 bases, with 9 bases separating them. CDR3 in amino acids: CASEGRYNEQFF. CDR3 nucleotides: TGTGCCAGCGAGGGCCGATACAATGAGCAGTTCTTC.

This clonotype has ten or more counts. The chain uses TRBV10-1 and TRBJ2-5, with D maybe TRBD1 (5 bases). Germline V lookup: CDR1 WNHNN, CDR2 SYGVQD (reference sequence). Trimming cost V 0 bases and J 4 bases, with 9 bases left between them. The CDR3 runs 14 residues. This CDR3 is CASSESRTSETQYF. The CDR3 DNA is TGCGCCAGCAGTGAGTCCCGGACATCAGAGACCCAGTACTTC.

The chain links TRBV11-2 to TRBJ1-1; a possible D gene is TRBD1 (5 bases). Germline V gives CDR1 SGHAT, CDR2 FQNNGV. Between the trimmed V and J ends, which lost 5 bases and 4 bases, there was a span of 11 bases. The CDR3 is 13 amino acids. CDR3 region: CASSTGRGTEAFF. In nucleotides, the CDR3 is TGTGCCAGCAGCACGGGGAGGGGCACTGAAGCTTTCTTT.

Comments on this clonotype: It may be a read error: a sequence one base away is much more abundant. No conserved phenylalanine or tryptophan is present at the end of the CDR3, so a read error is the likely explanation. The J gene is TRBJ1-2, the V gene TRBV4-1, with 12 nucleotides matching TRBD1. Germline CDR1 is MGHRA and CDR2 is YSYEKL. The CDR3 sequence is 16 residues long. Trimming cost V 4 bases and J 1 base; bases outside gene matches: 4. The CDR3 is CASSLGQGADNYGYTL. DNA for the CDR3: TGCGCCAGCAGCCTGGGACAGGGGGCTGATAACTATGGCTACACCCTC.

The CDR3 DNA reads TGTGCCAGCGACCTCTCCGGGTTCACAGATACGCAGTATTTT. Protein: CASDLSGFTDTQYF. The V gene is TRBV2, the J gene TRBJ2-3; D is uncertain. The V gene's germline CDR1 is SNHLY and CDR2 FYNNEI. The CDR3 extends over 14 amino acids. Deletions cut 8 bases from V and 2 bases from J, with 14 bases between.

The gene calls are TRBV7-9 and TRBJ2-1; 8 nucleotides agree with TRBD2. Germline CDR1 SEHNR, CDR2 FQNEAQ (reference sequence). The CDR3 is made up of 18 amino acids. V shed 3 bases, J shed 0 bases, and the junction held 10 bases outside the gene matches. The CDR3 sequence is CASSFNAGGLFSYNEQFF. CDR3 nucleotide sequence: TGTGCCAGCAGCTTTAACGCGGGGGGCTTGTTCTCCTACAATGAGCAGTTCTTC.

Only one count was recorded for this clonotype. The chain has TRBV4-2 and TRBJ1-2; D gene unclear. The CDR3 sequence is 14 residues long. Germline values: CDR1 LGHNA, CDR2 YNFKEQ. Trimming removed 7 bases at V and 0 bases at J, with 12 bases between. The CDR3 spells CASTFIGTNYGYTF. The CDR3 DNA is TGTGCCAGCACCTTCATCGGCACTAACTATGGCTACACCTTC.

The V gene is TRBV12-5, the J gene TRBJ2-3; D perhaps matches TRBD1 (5 bases). The CDR3 is made up of 13 amino acids. CDR1 and CDR2 from the germline V gene are LGHNT and FRNRAP. Trimming cost V 3 bases and J 6 bases, with 10 bases left between them. This CDR3 is CASGLAGPDTQYF. CDR3 DNA sequence: TGTGCTAGTGGTTTAGCAGGGCCTGATACGCAGTATTTT.

The chain recombines TRBV7-9 with TRBJ2-7, with no clear D. V was trimmed by 0 bases and J by 5 bases, leaving 14 bases between them. CDR3 length equals 15 residues. The germline V gene encodes CDR1 SEHNR and CDR2 FQNEAQ (reference sequence). Here the CDR3 DNA reads TGTGCCAGCAGCTTAGCGGGGTCGGCGGACGACGAGCAGTACTTC. Protein product: CASSLAGSADDEQYF.